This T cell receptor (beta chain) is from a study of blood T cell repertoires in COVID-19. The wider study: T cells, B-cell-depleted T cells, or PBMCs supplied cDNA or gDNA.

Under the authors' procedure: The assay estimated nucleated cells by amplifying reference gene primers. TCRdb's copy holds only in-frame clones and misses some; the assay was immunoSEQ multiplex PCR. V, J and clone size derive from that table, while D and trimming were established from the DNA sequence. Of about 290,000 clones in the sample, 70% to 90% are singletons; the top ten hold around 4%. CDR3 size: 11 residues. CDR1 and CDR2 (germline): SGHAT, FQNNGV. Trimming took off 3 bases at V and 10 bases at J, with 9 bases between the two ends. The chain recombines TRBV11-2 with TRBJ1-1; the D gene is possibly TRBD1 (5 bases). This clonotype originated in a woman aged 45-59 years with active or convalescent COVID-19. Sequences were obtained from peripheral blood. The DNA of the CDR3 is TGTGCCAGCAGCTTGGCTGGGGCAGCTTTCTTT. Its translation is CASSLAGAAFF.